These 21 T cell receptor beta chains share one sample of origin, sequenced in a study of T-cell memory formation after mild COVID-19. In TCRdb, the 5' RACE reads were re-called with MiXCR into one record per CDR3 protein. The sample has around 200,000 distinct CDR3 sequences; around a fifth are singletons. The sample consisted of PBMCs or a T cell subset sorted from them (not recorded which). These TCRs come from an adult woman who had mild COVID-19 (a few samples of this study predate the infection). Cell type and time point are not known.

This clonotype was seen a handful of times. The gene calls are TRBV5-5 and TRBJ1-4; D gene uncertain. Germline CDR1 reads SGHKS; CDR2 reads YYEKEE (reference sequence). The CDR3 sequence is 17 residues long. Between the trimmed V and J ends, which lost 0 bases and 0 bases, there was a span of 12 bases. CDR3 in DNA: TGTGCCAGCAGCTTGGTGGCTGGGCTTGCAACTAATGAAAAACTGTTTTTT. Amino acids: CASSLVAGLATNEKLFF.

The rearrangement uses TRBV4-2 and TRBJ1-1; 9 bases align to TRBD1. Germline loops: CDR1 LGHNA, CDR2 YNFKEQ. V was pared by 1 base and J by 1 base, with 7 bases of the junction left unmatched. The CDR3 runs to 17 residues. The CDR3 DNA sequence: TGTGCCAGCAGCCAAGGAAAGGCGGGACAGGGGAACACTGAAGCTTTCTTT. Translation: CASSQGKAGQGNTEAFF.

This clonotype was seen at least ten times. V usage is TRBV7-2 and J usage is TRBJ2-7, with D maybe TRBD2 (6 bases). The CDR3 contains 17 residues. Per the germline V gene, CDR1 is SGHTA and CDR2 is FQGNSA. Trimming pared 4 bases from V and 0 bases from J, leaving 19 bases between. The CDR3 coding sequence is TGTGCCAGCAGCTCCGGGCGGGGCGGATTAAGCTCCTACGAGCAGTACTTC. This gives the protein CASSSGRGGLSSYEQYF.

There are many counts of this clonotype. The chain has TRBV6-2 or TRBV6-3 and TRBJ2-3; 8 nucleotides line up with TRBD1. The CDR3 consists of 15 residues. V was clipped by 4 bases and J by 4 bases; unmatched bases: 7. Germline-derived CDR1 and CDR2 are MNHEY and SVGEGT. The CDR3 loop reads CASSSAGTGADTQYF. CDR3 DNA sequence: TGTGCCAGCAGTTCCGCCGGGACAGGAGCAGATACGCAGTATTTT.

The chain uses TRBV5-6 and TRBJ1-2; D remains ambiguous. Germline assignment: CDR1 SGHDT and CDR2 YYEEEE. The CDR3 totals 17 residues. The V end lost 3 bases, the J end lost 3 bases, and 21 bases lay between the germline ends. Written as DNA, the CDR3 is TGTGCCAGCAGCTCGCGCCGCGACTTCGAGCAGCACTATGGCTACACCTTC. Its translation: CASSSRRDFEQHYGYTF. Based on the CDR3 plus reference TRBV5-6 and TRBJ1-2, the full variable domain is DAGVTQSPTHLIKTRGQQVTLRCSPKSGHDTVSWYQQALGQGPQFIFQYYEEEERQRGNFPDRFSGHQFPNYSSELNVNALLLGDSALYLCASSSRRDFEQHYGYTFGSGTRLTVV.

This clonotype occurred a few times. The genes are TRBV9 and TRBJ1-1; 7 nucleotides align to TRBD1. V lost 2 bases and J lost 2; bases outside the gene matches: 6. The CDR3 runs to 15 residues. The V gene's germline CDR1 is SGDLS and CDR2 YYNGEE. The CDR3 loop reads CASSVTGEPNTEAFF. CDR3 nucleotide sequence: TGTGCCAGCAGCGTCACAGGGGAGCCTAACACTGAAGCTTTCTTT.

The V and J genes are TRBV3-1 and TRBJ1-1; TRBD1 aligns across 7 bases. V trimming: 5 bases; J trimming: 2 bases; junction bases outside the gene matches: 5. This CDR3 spans 14 amino acids. Germline V gene lookup returns CDR1 LGHDT and CDR2 YNNKEL (reference sequence). CDR3 loop: CASSDDRVNTEAFF. The CDR3 DNA sequence: TGTGCCAGCAGCGACGACAGGGTCAACACTGAAGCTTTCTTT.

The chain links TRBV27 to TRBJ1-2; maybe TRBD1 (6 bases). There are 16 residues in the CDR3. Trimming removed 8 bases from V and 5 bases from J, with 24 bases in between. Germline V CDR1 and CDR2: MNHEY, SMNVEV (reference sequence). Written as DNA, the CDR3 is TGTGCCAGCTCCTTGGTAGGGCAGGGGCCTCTTTATGGCTACACCTTC. Translation gives CASSLVGQGPLYGYTF.

Here the CDR3 DNA reads TGTGCCAGCTCACCACTCGCGGGGCCTAACACTGAAGCTTTCTTT. This encodes CASSPLAGPNTEAFF. The chain links TRBV18 to TRBJ1-1; perhaps TRBD1 as D (5 bases). Germline lookup yields CDR1 KGHSH and CDR2 LQKENI. The ends were cut back, 1 base at V and 2 bases at J, with 11 bases in the middle. The CDR3 contains 15 residues.

The chain combines TRBV12-3 or TRBV12-4 with TRBJ2-2, with TRBD2 identical over 14 bases. This CDR3 has 17 residues. Unmatched junction bases numbered 2, after V lost 5 bases and J lost 0 bases. CDR3 loop: CASSETSGGANTGELFF. The CDR3 DNA follows: TGTGCCAGCAGTGAGACTAGCGGGGGGGCGAACACCGGGGAGCTGTTTTTT.

The CDR3 nucleotides read TGTGCCAGCCCGGGACTAGCGGGAGTTGGAGATACGCAGTATTTT. Amino acid sequence: CASPGLAGVGDTQYF. This chain joins TRBV2 and TRBJ2-3; 14 positions agree with TRBD2. This CDR3 is 15 amino acids long. CDR1 is SNHLY and CDR2 is FYNNEI in the germline V gene. The junction had 6 bases not matched to a gene; V was cut back by 8 bases and J by 5 bases.

This clonotype occurred a few times. The V gene is TRBV5-6, the J gene TRBJ1-2; TRBD1 matches at 8 bases. The CDR3 is 14 amino acids. The V gene's germline CDR1 is SGHDT and CDR2 YYEEEE. With V trimmed by 4 bases and J by 6 bases, 8 bases remained unmatched. The CDR3 loop reads CASSPTGAVDGYTF. The CDR3 DNA reads TGTGCCAGCAGCCCGACAGGGGCGGTGGATGGCTACACCTTC.

This clonotype was observed a few times. V gene TRBV7-9 combines with J gene TRBJ1-1; TRBD1 is a possible D gene (5 bases). This CDR3 contains 12 residues. V was shortened by 5 bases and J by 6 bases, with 10 bases between the two germline ends. CDR1 is SEHNR, CDR2 FQNEAQ, per germline (reference sequence). The CDR3 sequence: CASSLLTAEAFF. The CDR3 nucleotides read TGTGCCAGCAGCCTATTGACAGCTGAAGCTTTCTTT.

This clonotype was counted between two and nine times. The V call is TRBV4-1, the J call TRBJ1-1, with 9 positions matching TRBD1. V lost 4 bases, J lost 3 bases, and 3 bases stayed unmatched. The germline V gene has CDR1 MGHRA and CDR2 YSYEKL. The CDR3 spans 14 residues. CDR3 sequence: CASSLWTGDTEAFF. The CDR3 DNA reads TGCGCCAGCAGCCTCTGGACAGGGGACACTGAAGCTTTCTTT.

Note on this clonotype: The junction departs from germline at one end; a sequencing error may be responsible. This chain uses TRBV7-4 with TRBJ2-7; 8 bases are shared with TRBD1. Germline lookup yields CDR1 SGHVT and CDR2 SQSDAQ. The CDR3 runs to 16 residues. CDR3 DNA: TGTGCCAGCAGATTAGGCAGGGACAGGATCAACTACGAGCAGTACTTC. It yields the protein CASRLGRDRINYEQYF.

The genes are TRBV6-6 and TRBJ2-3, with TRBD2 identical over 12 bases. Germline V lookup: CDR1 MNHNY, CDR2 SVGAGI (reference sequence). Trimming at V came to 4 bases and at J to 2 bases, leaving 4 bases not matched to a gene. The CDR3 loop spans 16 amino acids. The CDR3 DNA reads as TGTGCCAGCAGTTCTCGGACTAGCGGGATCACAGATACGCAGTATTTT. Amino acid sequence: CASSSRTSGITDTQYF.

The chain uses TRBV20-1 and TRBJ2-7; D is perhaps TRBD1 (6 bases). The V end was cut by 0 bases, the J end by 4 bases, with 16 bases between. The CDR3 length is 15 residues. CDR1 is DFQATT and CDR2 is SNEGSKA in the germline V gene (reference sequence). This CDR3 reads CSAREGAGFAYEQYF. The CDR3 nucleotides read TGCAGTGCTAGAGAGGGGGCAGGGTTTGCTTACGAGCAGTACTTC.

This clonotype was observed a handful of times. The rearrangement uses TRBV6-5 and TRBJ2-5; D is unclear. CDR1 MNHEY and CDR2 SVGAGI come from the germline V gene. CDR3 size: 14 residues. Trimming took off 5 bases at V and 0 bases at J, with 10 bases between the two ends. The CDR3 sequence is CASSVRAHQETQYF. The CDR3 nucleotides read TGTGCCAGCAGTGTGCGAGCGCACCAAGAGACCCAGTACTTC.

This clonotype was detected only a few times. The chain couples TRBV4-3 to TRBJ2-2; TRBD2 matches 11 bases. CDR1 LGHNA and CDR2 YSLEER come from the germline V gene. V trimming: 4 bases; J trimming: 7 bases; junction bases outside the gene matches: 11. This CDR3 spans 17 amino acids. This chain's CDR3 is CASSPLLAGGRGGELFF. For the CDR3, the DNA is TGCGCCAGCAGCCCCCTTCTAGCGGGAGGCCGGGGCGGGGAGCTGTTTTTT.

This clonotype was observed a few times. The CDR3 here is CASSVGGRNSYNEQFF. For the CDR3, the DNA is TGTGCCAGCAGCGTGGGCGGGAGAAACTCCTACAATGAGCAGTTCTTC. J is TRBJ2-1 and V is TRBV9, with 7 bases that match TRBD2. This CDR3 region has 16 residues. Germline V gene sequence: CDR1 SGDLS, CDR2 YYNGEE. The trim removed 2 bases at V and 0 bases at J, leaving 5 bases unmatched.

This chain joins TRBV4-1 and TRBJ2-5; a possible D gene is TRBD1 (6 bases). CDR3 length equals 15 residues. CDR1 and CDR2 (germline): MGHRA, YSYEKL. Trimming cost V 1 base and J 4 bases, with 13 bases left between them. Written as DNA, the CDR3 is TGCGCCAGCAGCCAAGCCCCCTCCAGGGGAGAGACCCAGTACTTC. Protein product: CASSQAPSRGETQYF.